A selection of T cell receptor beta chains follows, all from one sample in a study of cytomegalovirus exposure and HLA in healthy donors. Here immunoSEQ multiplex PCR was the method, and the copy in TCRdb shows in-frame clones only, minus some. The sample includes 200,000 to 250,000 clones, approximately 85% seen only once; the top ten take less than 3%. The sequencing sample was made of PBMCs. The receptors derive from a woman between 40 and 55 years old in good health and CMV-seronegative. Each CDR3 is given with its conserved first and last residue. Fields, in order: clone size, CDR3 length, J gene, V gene, D gene, CDR3 DNA, CDR3 protein. A D gene is named only where the DNA matches it firmly. Some rows have no size entry. The others give once, few or many, or a class for an expanded clone.

clone_size: -; cdr3_length: 16; j_call: TRBJ2-5; v_call: TRBV7-2; d_call: -; cdr3_nt: TGTGCCAGCAGCTTTATCGGTAGCGGACCCCGAGAGACCCAGTACTTC; cdr3_aa: CASSFIGSGPRETQYF
clone_size: -; cdr3_length: 10; j_call: TRBJ1-5; v_call: TRBV10-2; d_call: -; cdr3_nt: TGCGCCAGCCACAATCAGCCCCAGCATTTT; cdr3_aa: CASHNQPQHF
clone_size: -; cdr3_length: 15; j_call: TRBJ2-7; v_call: TRBV5-1; d_call: -; cdr3_nt: TGCGCCAGCAGCTTGGTCAGCGGACCTCCCTACGAGCAGTACTTC; cdr3_aa: CASSLVSGPPYEQYF
clone_size: -; cdr3_length: 16; j_call: TRBJ2-7; v_call: TRBV30; d_call: -; cdr3_nt: TGTGCCTGGAGGGGAGGGACAGGCCCTCTAGGGTACGAGCAGTACTTC; cdr3_aa: CAWRGGTGPLGYEQYF
clone_size: -; cdr3_length: 12; j_call: TRBJ1-1; v_call: TRBV29-1; d_call: -; cdr3_nt: TGCAGCGTTGAAGATAACAGATCTGGAGCTTTCTTT; cdr3_aa: CSVEDNRSGAFF
clone_size: -; cdr3_length: 14; j_call: TRBJ1-2; v_call: TRBV6-5; d_call: TRBD1; cdr3_nt: TGTGCCAGCAGTGAACAGGGGGCGCTGACTGGCTACACCTTC; cdr3_aa: CASSEQGALTGYTF
clone_size: -; cdr3_length: 14; j_call: TRBJ2-5; v_call: TRBV21-1; d_call: -; cdr3_nt: TGTGCCAGCAGCTACGGGACACTGCAAGAGACCCAGTACTTC; cdr3_aa: CASSYGTLQETQYF
clone_size: once; cdr3_length: 19; j_call: TRBJ1-3; v_call: TRBV7-9; d_call: TRBD1; cdr3_nt: TGTTCCAGCAGGTTATCCGGGACAGGGGTAGAGGGAACTGGAAACACCATATATTTT; cdr3_aa: CSSRLSGTGVEGTGNTIYF
clone_size: -; cdr3_length: 15; j_call: TRBJ2-7; v_call: TRBV28; d_call: TRBD2; cdr3_nt: TGTGCCAGCAGTCCGCGGACTAGCGCCTCCTACGAGCAGTACTTC; cdr3_aa: CASSPRTSASYEQYF
clone_size: -; cdr3_length: 16; j_call: TRBJ1-2; v_call: TRBV6-1; d_call: -; cdr3_nt: TGTGCCAGCAGTGAAGTACCGGGACTGGGGTACTATGGCTACACCTTC; cdr3_aa: CASSEVPGLGYYGYTF
clone_size: -; cdr3_length: 14; j_call: TRBJ2-7; v_call: TRBV7-8; d_call: -; cdr3_nt: TGTGCCAGCAGCTTAGGGACTGGGGCCTACGAGCAGTACTTC; cdr3_aa: CASSLGTGAYEQYF
clone_size: -; cdr3_length: 15; j_call: TRBJ1-2; v_call: TRBV7-9; d_call: -; cdr3_nt: TGTGCCAGCAGTTTACTGGAGGCAGGGGACTATGGCTACACCTTC; cdr3_aa: CASSLLEAGDYGYTF
clone_size: few; cdr3_length: 13; j_call: TRBJ2-7; v_call: TRBV30; d_call: -; cdr3_nt: TGTGCCTGGAGTGTACTCGGAGGGCGTGAGCAGTACTTC; cdr3_aa: CAWSVLGGREQYF
clone_size: -; cdr3_length: 15; j_call: TRBJ2-3; v_call: TRBV7-6; d_call: -; cdr3_nt: TGTGCCAGCAGCCGACAGGTGGGAAGGGCAGATACGCAGTATTTT; cdr3_aa: CASSRQVGRADTQYF
clone_size: -; cdr3_length: 15; j_call: TRBJ2-1; v_call: TRBV12-5; d_call: TRBD1; cdr3_nt: TGTGCTAGTGGTTTGGGGACAGGGGTTCACAATGAGCAGTTCTTC; cdr3_aa: CASGLGTGVHNEQFF
clone_size: -; cdr3_length: 14; j_call: TRBJ2-5; v_call: TRBV19; d_call: TRBD2; cdr3_nt: TGTGCCAGTAGTATGACTAGCGCCCAGCAGACCCAGTACTTC; cdr3_aa: CASSMTSAQQTQYF
clone_size: -; cdr3_length: 15; j_call: TRBJ1-2; v_call: TRBV12-5; d_call: -; cdr3_nt: TGTGCTAGTGGCCGTGGGGGCCTGGGGGACTATGGCTACACCTTC; cdr3_aa: CASGRGGLGDYGYTF
clone_size: -; cdr3_length: 13; j_call: TRBJ2-7; v_call: TRBV30; d_call: -; cdr3_nt: TGTGCCTTCCTAGAACAGGGAATCGGCGAGCAGTACTTC; cdr3_aa: CAFLEQGIGEQYF
clone_size: -; cdr3_length: 20; j_call: TRBJ1-5; v_call: TRBV28; d_call: TRBD1; cdr3_nt: TGTGCCAGCAGTTTAGAAAGCCGGGACAGGGGTTGGGGACATGGGCAGCCCCAGCATTTT; cdr3_aa: CASSLESRDRGWGHGQPQHF
clone_size: -; cdr3_length: 17; j_call: TRBJ2-3; v_call: TRBV9; d_call: TRBD2; cdr3_nt: TGTGCCAGCAGCGTAGGGGGCTTAGCGGGAGTCGCCGATACGCAGTATTTT; cdr3_aa: CASSVGGLAGVADTQYF
clone_size: once; cdr3_length: 15; j_call: TRBJ1-5; v_call: TRBV28; d_call: -; cdr3_nt: TGTGCCAGCACAACAATTGGGGCAGGGGATCAGCCCCAGCATTTT; cdr3_aa: CASTTIGAGDQPQHF
clone_size: once; cdr3_length: 13; j_call: TRBJ1-1; v_call: TRBV29-1; d_call: -; cdr3_nt: TGCAGCGTTGAAGGGGGGGTTGGGACTGAAGCTTTCTTT; cdr3_aa: CSVEGGVGTEAFF
clone_size: -; cdr3_length: 14; j_call: TRBJ2-7; v_call: TRBV30; d_call: TRBD1; cdr3_nt: TGTGCCTGGAGCGTCCCGGGACAGGGTGGTCTACAGTACTTC; cdr3_aa: CAWSVPGQGGLQYF
clone_size: -; cdr3_length: 14; j_call: TRBJ2-7; v_call: TRBV7-3; d_call: -; cdr3_nt: TGTGCCAGCAGCTTTGGGGGAGGACCCTACGAGCAGTACTTC; cdr3_aa: CASSFGGGPYEQYF
clone_size: -; cdr3_length: 13; j_call: TRBJ2-7; v_call: TRBV5-4; d_call: TRBD1; cdr3_nt: TGTGCCAGCAGCTGGGACAGATCCTACGAGCAGTACTTC; cdr3_aa: CASSWDRSYEQYF
clone_size: -; cdr3_length: 16; j_call: TRBJ1-4; v_call: TRBV28; d_call: -; cdr3_nt: TGTGCCAGCAACGGGGACGGGGGGCTACCCAACGAAAAACTGTTTTTT; cdr3_aa: CASNGDGGLPNEKLFF
clone_size: -; cdr3_length: 13; j_call: TRBJ1-2; v_call: TRBV14; d_call: -; cdr3_nt: TGTGCCAGCAGCCTGCTCGCCGGTAATGGCTACACCTTC; cdr3_aa: CASSLLAGNGYTF
clone_size: -; cdr3_length: 14; j_call: TRBJ1-4; v_call: TRBV19; d_call: -; cdr3_nt: TGTGCCAGTAGTATGGGGGGTTTAAGTGAAAAACTGTTTTTT; cdr3_aa: CASSMGGLSEKLFF
clone_size: -; cdr3_length: 15; j_call: TRBJ1-1; v_call: TRBV30; d_call: TRBD1; cdr3_nt: TGTGCCTGGACCAAAAAAGGACAGGGAAGCACTGAAGCTTTCTTT; cdr3_aa: CAWTKKGQGSTEAFF
clone_size: -; cdr3_length: 14; j_call: TRBJ1-2; v_call: TRBV5-1; d_call: -; cdr3_nt: TGCGCCAGCAGCCCTACCCGGGGGGCGGATGGCTACACCTTC; cdr3_aa: CASSPTRGADGYTF
clone_size: once; cdr3_length: 13; j_call: TRBJ2-5; v_call: TRBV19; d_call: -; cdr3_nt: TGTGCCAGTAGTACATCAGGGGTAGGGACCCAGTACTTC; cdr3_aa: CASSTSGVGTQYF
clone_size: -; cdr3_length: 15; j_call: TRBJ1-5; v_call: TRBV19; d_call: TRBD1; cdr3_nt: TGTGCCAGTAGTGATCGGGACAGTGGGTATCAGCCCCAGCATTTT; cdr3_aa: CASSDRDSGYQPQHF
clone_size: -; cdr3_length: 14; j_call: TRBJ2-7; v_call: TRBV10-3; d_call: -; cdr3_nt: TGTGCCATCAGTGGGGTGGGGGCTACCTACGAGCAGTACTTC; cdr3_aa: CAISGVGATYEQYF
clone_size: -; cdr3_length: 14; j_call: TRBJ2-7; v_call: TRBV5-1; d_call: TRBD2; cdr3_nt: TGCGCCAGCAGCGAGGGACTAGCGGGAGGAGTGCAGTACTTC; cdr3_aa: CASSEGLAGGVQYF
clone_size: -; cdr3_length: 15; j_call: TRBJ2-3; v_call: TRBV19; d_call: TRBD1; cdr3_nt: TGTGCCAGTAGTGCGAGACAGGGACGCACAGATACGCAGTATTTT; cdr3_aa: CASSARQGRTDTQYF
clone_size: once; cdr3_length: 15; j_call: TRBJ1-1; v_call: TRBV7-9; d_call: TRBD1; cdr3_nt: TGTGCCAGCAGTTACCTAGGACAGGGGGCCAGTGAAGCTTTCTTT; cdr3_aa: CASSYLGQGASEAFF
clone_size: -; cdr3_length: 13; j_call: TRBJ2-7; v_call: TRBV10-3; d_call: TRBD2; cdr3_nt: TGTGCCCTAGGGCCAGCGGGAACCTACGAGCAGTACTTC; cdr3_aa: CALGPAGTYEQYF